This record looks at one T cell receptor (beta chain) sequence and its context. The clone's antigen remains unknown. One base away there is no much larger clone; base qualities are not given. CDR1 and CDR2, per the germline V gene, are SGHRS and YFSETQ. Reading from cysteine to phenylalanine, the CDR3 counts 13 amino acids. Solely the CDR3 DNA is kept, with 39 bases framed from the first base. V is clipped by 4 bases and J by 3 bases, and the sequence between their germline boundaries is 10 bases long. The sample originates from a study of blood T cell repertoires in COVID-19 (dated by TCRdb to the early 2020s). General notes on the study: Samples covering the acute and convalescent phases of COVID-19 were provided by collaborators in the United States, Italy and Spain. The material from the prospective study consisted of cDNA or gDNA derived from T cells, B-cell-depleted T cells, or PBMCs. A freely available public database, intended as a resource for researchers studying the immune response to SARS-CoV-2, is where the repertoires were released. Subjects who had been exposed to COVID-19, were actively infected with it, or had recovered from it provided the deeply sampled blood TCRbeta repertoires that made up the dataset. Where available, HLA class I and class II types were obtained from metadata supplied by the sample provider rather than from assay-based typing. A de-identified subject ID, COVID-19 status, age in years and sex were almost always included in the sample metadata. The samples were drawn from the first 160 participants of the ongoing ImmuneRACE study and from under 1,500 subjects provided by 6 global collaborators.

Points the paper makes about the study in general: The quantity of clinical and demographic metadata differed by source and by participant and was supplied without curation.

The immunoSEQ Assay, a bias-controlled multiplex PCR, was used to amplify TCRbeta CDR3 regions from genomic DNA. In the paper's pipeline: Nucleated cell counts per sample were estimated from amplification of reference gene primers within the assay. Sequence reads were collapsed and filtered to measure the absolute abundance of every unique TCRbeta CDR3 rearrangement. Productive Simpson clonality was computed per sample as the square root of Simpson's diversity index over productive rearrangements. The source is immuneACCESS, and TCRdb retained only in-frame sequences with V and J called. Part of the clones is not carried over; for the studies checked, unresolved V genes explain less than half of this, and the remainder is unexplained. V, J and clone size derive from that table, while D and trimming were established from the DNA sequence. Recorded for this sample are about 150,000 clones; around 81% of them occurred a single time. The top ten hold roughly 13% of the sample.

Whole blood was collected in K2EDTA tubes by collaborating institutions according to the institutions' own protocols. For TCRbeta analysis, collaborators shipped samples as frozen whole blood, isolated PBMCs, or DNA extracted from either of those sample types. The sequence came from a man in his 60s with active or convalescent COVID-19. The sample consisted of peripheral blood. Recombination joined TRBV5-1 with TRBJ2-5; the D gene lacks a confident call. The CDR3 is CASSVTGKETQYF. In nucleotide form, the sequence is TGCGCCAGCAGCGTGACGGGTAAAGAGACCCAGTACTTC. Full variable domain (CDR3 extended with the reference TRBV5-1 and TRBJ2-5 proteins): KAGVTQTPRYLIKTRGQQVTLSCSPISGHRSVSWYQQTPGQGLQFLFEYFSETQRNKGNFPGRFSGRQFSNSRSEMNVSTLELGDSALYLCASSVTGKETQYFGPGTRLLVL.